This TCR beta chain was found in a study of cytomegalovirus exposure and HLA in healthy donors (dated by TCRdb to 2015 to 2018). Regarding the research as a whole: An earlier analysis of about 560 of the donors reported roughly 300 Gb of sequence data and 117 million unique TCR beta sequences obtained from some 170 million T cells. Roughly 300 gigabases of sequencing data and 70 million to 85 million unique TCR sequences were included in an early release covering 550 to 800 HLA-typed donors. The genetic ancestry cluster associated with self-reported Caucasian donors included 65% to 90% of the approximately 410 genotyped donors. The study was designed to test whether signatures of past pathogen exposure could be identified by cataloging public T cell receptors. Using immunosequencing, the study profiled T cell repertoires from 550 to 750 subjects and related those repertoires to cytomegalovirus serostatus. A separate validation cohort of 100 to 150 different subjects was used in addition to the roughly 700-subject first cohort. The study combined high-throughput TCR immunosequencing, statistical association of individual TCRs with disease status, and machine learning to predict cytomegalovirus infection status. A later analysis re-examined previously published TCR beta repertoires from several hundred donors and added high-resolution HLA genotyping to investigate patterns of TCR occurrence. Rather than using new phenotypic data, the later analysis identified candidate immune exposures from TCR beta sequences and from how often those sequences occurred across donors. An earlier analysis of several hundred of the donors applied high-throughput TCR beta sequencing to assess whether each TCR beta V gene segment acted as functional or pseudogenic. Donor age, sex, ethnicity and CMV serostatus were compiled alongside the repertoire data. A later genetic analysis took genome-wide SNP genotypes for about 55% of the roughly 700 donors and used that subset as a discovery cohort. All discovery cohort repertoires had been generated using a single sequencing platform. HLA typing covered class I and class II loci at four-digit resolution. The number of typed donors differed by locus: about 629-630 for A, B, C, DRB1 and DQB1; 522 for DQA1; some 590 for DPA1; and roughly 490 for DPB1. Because of strong linkage in the cohort, roughly 5 DR-DQ haplotypes were treated as single units for association and clustering. Across under 500 genotyped donors of the cohort, an average of approximately 220,000 unique TCR beta nucleotide sequences per donor were sequenced, and approximately 17% of those sequences were non-productive.

Library generation was performed with the immunoSEQ multiplex PCR assay. A mixture of 60 forward primers for TCR Vbeta segments and 13 reverse primers for TCR Jbeta segments was used in the multiplex PCR. A multiplex PCR assay on genomic DNA amplified the CDR3 region of rearranged TCR beta genes. On the Illumina HiSeq System, the amplified TCR beta libraries were sequenced as 87-base-pair reads. The study's own analysis went as follows. Across the roughly 640 repertoires, a later analysis counted tens of millions of unique TCR beta chains, 9.5 million to 12 million of which were shared by at least two donors. Raw reads were error-corrected and collapsed into unique sequences by a nearest-neighbor algorithm in which closely related sequences were merged to remove PCR and sequencing errors. Alignment of CDR3 sequences to IMGT reference sequences was used to assign V, D and J gene segments. For a sequence to be retained, at least a six-nucleotide match to both a V gene segment and a J gene segment was required. Rearrangements were called productive when the CDR3 lacked stop codons and stayed in frame with V and J; all others were non-productive. CDR3 was defined according to IMGT convention as the region running from the second conserved V-encoded cysteine to the conserved J-encoded phenylalanine. In an earlier analysis of around 600 of the donors, sequences lacking an unambiguous match to a single V gene segment were excluded. An earlier analysis of approximately 590 of the donors called V segments functional above 56.7% productive rearrangements and segregating when the between-donor standard deviation exceeded 5%. A statistical classification framework was developed to diagnose cytomegalovirus status using the catalog of TCR beta chain sequences. In a later analysis, V and J genes were assigned by comparing TCR nucleotide sequences against IMGT/GENE-DB human TR gene sequences. In a later analysis, CDR3 sequences and most-parsimonious VDJ recombination scenarios were assigned using the TCRdist pipeline. In a later analysis, each TCR beta chain was defined by its CDR3 amino acid sequence together with its V-gene family, and reads lacking a unique V-gene family were excluded. To address suspected cross-contamination and a sequencing artifact, a later analysis removed some 620 highly shared, low-generation-probability nucleotide sequences. For each public chain, a later analysis derived a clonal expansion index from normalized ranks of inferred template counts within each repertoire. A later analysis computed generation probabilities with a VDJ recombination model fitted to out-of-frame rearrangements, and checked the results against IGoR. In a later analysis, TCR-TCR, TCR-HLA and TCR-CMV co-occurrence was scored with hypergeometric tests, and a repertoire-size bias correction was applied to TCR pairs. False discovery rates were estimated in a later analysis by permuting HLA or CMV assignments 20 times. In a later analysis, co-occurring TCRs were grouped with DBSCAN, and TCRdist sequence similarity was added when clustering was performed within HLA-allele-positive subsets. Co-occurrence clustering excluded repertoires with fewer than 30,000 or more than 120,000 public chains, plus five with anomalous nucleotide sharing. TCRdb carries this immuneACCESS record with in-frame sequences only. Its versions omit some clonotypes, under half of them owing to an unresolved V gene in the studies checked, with the rest unexplained. V and J calls and clone size are as listed in that table; D and trimming were resolved from the DNA. Recorded for this sample are 150,000 to 200,000 clones; 84% of them occurred a single time. Around 0.25% of the sample belongs to the ten largest clones.

Points the paper makes about the study in general: A further reported finding was that TCR beta sequences accurately predicted the HLA-A and HLA-B alleles for most subjects in the first cohort. A later genetic analysis reported fewer N-insertions in productive TCRs among donors in an Asian-associated ancestry cluster than the roughly 700-donor mean. In a later analysis, HLA-associated TCR beta chains were found to be more clonally expanded and to have lower generation probabilities than equally common non-associated chains. Presence/absence analyses assumed roughly uniform sequencing depth across donors, an assumption that may not hold. A few of the identified cytomegalovirus-associated TCR beta chains were confirmed in vitro to be specific for cytomegalovirus antigens. In a later genetic analysis, a missense DCLRE1C variant was associated with V-gene and J-gene trimming of TCR beta chains, and the association was replicated in an independent cohort. According to a later analysis, most CMV-associated TCR beta chains appeared to be HLA-restricted, and the HLA associations seemed to be driven largely by CMV exposure. Several of the top co-occurrence clusters appeared to be linked to parvovirus B19, influenza, CMV and Epstein-Barr virus, according to a later analysis. The 87-base-pair reads could not distinguish some IMGT-functional V segments, including TRBV6-2 and TRBV6-3, so those segments were excluded. Because counts were too low, more than 15 rarely observed V segments, including chromosome 9 orphons, were left out of the earlier analysis of roughly 600 of the donors. Broadly in line with IMGT annotations, most TCR beta V segments showed up in productive rearrangements about 90% or about 30% of the time in an earlier analysis of 450 to 750 of the donors. Because some donors lacked HLA typing at each locus, the association tests relied only on the typed subset. The cohort was sequenced for TCR beta chains only, and without alpha or paired-chain data the features that could be detected were limited. Correlated functional status among segregating V segments might reflect linkage disequilibrium, but an unknown experimental factor could not be ruled out. A later analysis found that TCR association rates varied across HLA loci, with DRB1 alleles showing the most associated TCRs and HLA-C alleles the fewest. Immune exposure information for the cohort was limited to CMV serostatus. When HLA alleles, especially DR and DQ, strongly co-occurred, TCR associations were difficult to assign to individual alleles. In both the original and validation cohorts, the classifier was reported to diagnose cytomegalovirus status with high specificity and sensitivity. Most TCR sequences were seen in very few donors, while some public TCRs were found in many individuals. At a false discovery rate of 0.05, a later analysis linked 15,000 to 20,000 TCR beta sequences to specific HLA alleles. According to the authors, the approach could potentially be generalized to other disease states and immunological phenotypes. A group of highly shared sequence variants was considered likely to be a technical artifact of the sequencing pipeline. The study listed 164 TCR beta chains as associated with cytomegalovirus.

In total, 600 or so healthy bone marrow donors made up the cohort. Cohort members were all nominally healthy when sampled, although unrecorded immune exposures were likely present. The donor tested CMV seronegative, placing the donor among the roughly 350 seronegative members of the cohort. Every donor gave a peripheral blood sample, and the peripheral blood mononuclear cells from that sample were used for TCR beta sequencing. The Qiagen DNeasy Blood Extraction Kit was used to extract genomic DNA from the blood cell samples. This clone was picked up one time. Its binding antigen is unknown. Per-nucleotide qualities are absent, and no much larger clonotype sits a single base away. Looking up the germline V gene yields CDR1 SQVTM and CDR2 ANQGSEA. The CDR3 runs 14 residues from the cysteine to the phenylalanine. Of the read, only the CDR3 DNA is kept; its 42 bases are in frame from base 1. From V the trimming removes 5 bases and from J it removes 0 bases, while the gene matches leave 3 bases of the junction unaccounted for.

The chain joins TRBV29-1 to TRBJ2-7; 11 bases in between match TRBD1. What was sequenced was PBMCs. The clonotype originates from a boy younger than 18 in good health and CMV-seronegative. Here is the DNA: TGCAGCGTTCAAGGGACAGGGGGCTCCTACGAGCAGTACTTC. This yields the protein CSVQGTGGSYEQYF.